The source of this T cell receptor beta chain is a study of beta chain features in type 1 diabetes. Without exception, sorted populations had purity beyond 98%. Only a few counts were recorded for this clone. Every isolated RNA sample was fully reverse transcribed, so sequencing captured expressed TCRB transcripts. Data came from immunoSEQ multiplex PCR; TCRdb stores just in-frame clones and leaves some out. The profile shows more than 150,000 clones, approximately 10% of them singletons. The CDR3 spans 14 residues. Per the germline V gene, CDR1 is SQVTM and CDR2 is ANQGSEA. V gave up 5 bases and J gave up 3 bases, with 14 bases separating them.

The specimen was central memory CD4+ T cells from blood. The receptor was isolated from a man younger than 30 in good health. This chain joins TRBV29-1 and TRBJ2-1, with D perhaps being TRBD1 or TRBD2 (5 bases each). This CDR3 reads CSVLEGPYYNEQFF. CDR3 DNA: TGCAGCGTTTTAGAGGGGCCGTACTACAATGAGCAGTTCTTC.